The rows below give T cell receptor beta chains drawn from one sample of a study of CD4 T cells in relation to SARS-CoV-2 and coronaviruses. The protocol was immunoSEQ multiplex PCR, while the TCRdb copy is restricted to in-frame clones and leaves out a portion. The sample has about 24,000 clones; approximately 76% are singletons. Antigen specificity for these receptors is unknown. Sequenced sample: CD4+ T cells from PBMCs, cultured in vitro. The receptors shown here come from a human donor in good health. Both conserved end residues are part of each CDR3. Each record gives: J gene, V gene, D gene, clone size, CDR3 DNA, CDR3 protein. D genes are given only for firm matches. Size is omitted from some rows. Given values are once, few, many or a class for expanded clones.

TRBJ2-1	TRBV2	TRBD1	.	TGTGCCAGCAGTGGGGGACAGGGGGCATACAATGAGCAGTTCTTC	CASSGGQGAYNEQFF
TRBJ2-2	TRBV7-6	TRBD2	.	TGTGCCAGCAGCTTATCGGGCCCCGGGGGGATCGGGGAGCTGTTTTTT	CASSLSGPGGIGELFF
TRBJ1-5	TRBV2	.	few	TGTGCCAGCAGAGCCGGACCGGTCAATCAGCCCCAGCATTTT	CASRAGPVNQPQHF
TRBJ2-2	TRBV7-6	.	.	TGTGCCAGCAGCTTAGTAATCGGAGTGGACACCGGGGAGCTGTTTTTT	CASSLVIGVDTGELFF
TRBJ1-1	TRBV28	.	.	TGTGCCAGCAGTTCGCAAGGAAGGAACACTGAAGCTTTCTTT	CASSSQGRNTEAFF
TRBJ2-2	TRBV7-9	TRBD1	.	TGTGCCAGCAGCTTAAAGGGGGCAGGCACCGGGGAGCTGTTTTTT	CASSLKGAGTGELFF
TRBJ2-3	TRBV9	TRBD2	few	TGTGCCAGCAGCGGACTGACTAGCAGACACACAGATACGCAGTATTTT	CASSGLTSRHTDTQYF
TRBJ2-7	TRBV30	.	.	TGTGCCTGGAGTGTTACAGGGTTTCGTGAGCAGTACTTC	CAWSVTGFREQYF
TRBJ2-7	TRBV19	TRBD1	.	TGTGCCGCTTCCCCGCAGGGGGTGAACCACGAGCAGTACTTC	CAASPQGVNHEQYF
TRBJ1-1	TRBV30	.	.	TGTGCCTGGAACCGATTGATGAACACTGAAGCTTTCTTT	CAWNRLMNTEAFF
TRBJ2-5	TRBV2	TRBD2	.	TGTGCCAGCAGTGGCTTTTTAGCGGGAGGGCAAGAGACCCAGTACTTC	CASSGFLAGGQETQYF
TRBJ1-5	TRBV6-1	.	.	TGTGCCAGCAGTGAAGTCGTAGGGGTTGGCAATCAGCCCCAGCATTTT	CASSEVVGVGNQPQHF
TRBJ1-5	TRBV19	.	.	TGTGCCAGTGGGGACACAGGGAGTAGCAATCAGCCCCAGCATTTT	CASGDTGSSNQPQHF
TRBJ1-1	TRBV4-1	.	.	TGCGCCAGCAGCCAAGCGGGCAGGAAGAACACTGAAGCTTTCTTT	CASSQAGRKNTEAFF
TRBJ2-2	TRBV9	TRBD1	.	TGTGCCAGCAGCTTCCGGGACAGGGGGCTTGCCACCGGGGAGCTGTTTTTT	CASSFRDRGLATGELFF
TRBJ2-3	TRBV5-1	.	.	TGCGCCAGCAGCACGCTGTCGCAGGGCACAGATACGCAGTATTTT	CASSTLSQGTDTQYF